These 13 T cell receptor beta chains were all obtained from the same sample, sequenced in a study of shared clonotypes between healthy human individuals. Assay used: immunoSEQ multiplex PCR; TCRdb lists only in-frame clones, some missing. The top ten clones hold 0.35% to 0.45% of a sample with 2.3 million or so clones, over 90% of them seen once. Sequenced material: naive CD4+ T cells from PBMCs. The subset was: CD45RA+ positively selected. The source is a man aged 18 to 30 in good health. Some clones in this sample may be carry-over from other donors' samples.

This chain uses TRBV11-2 with TRBJ2-6; 9 bases match TRBD1. This CDR3 has 16 amino acids. CDR1 and CDR2 (germline): SGHAT, FQNNGV. J gave up 4 bases and V 5 bases, and 6 bases lay outside the gene matches. The chain's CDR3 is CASSGDRVPGANVLTF. The CDR3 DNA follows: TGTGCCAGCAGCGGGGACAGGGTCCCGGGGGCCAACGTCCTGACTTTC.

The rearrangement links TRBV5-6 to TRBJ1-5; D not certain. The length of the CDR3 is 15 residues. CDR1 and CDR2 (germline): SGHDT, YYEEEE. Trimming took off 3 bases at V and 0 bases at J, with 10 bases between the two ends. CDR3 loop: CASSSVGYSNQPQHF. The DNA of the CDR3 is TGTGCCAGCAGCTCGGTAGGTTATAGCAATCAGCCCCAGCATTTT.

The chain recombines TRBV7-3 with TRBJ1-1; D might be TRBD1 (5 bases). V dropped 4 bases and J dropped 11 bases, with 11 bases sitting between them. CDR1 is SGHTA and CDR2 is FQGTGA in the germline V gene. The CDR3 loop spans 11 amino acids. CDR3 nucleotide sequence: TGTGCCAGCAGCTCAGGGCAGGACGCTTTCTTT. Translation: CASSSGQDAFF. The full variable domain, its missing parts supplied by reference TRBV7-3 and TRBJ1-1, is GAGVSQTPSNKVTEKGKYVELRCDPISGHTALYWYRQSLGQGPEFLIYFQGTGAADDSGLPNDRFFAVRPEGSVSTLKIQRTERGDSAVYLCASSSGQDAFFGQGTRLTVV.

The chain employs TRBV28 and TRBJ2-3, with a tentative D call TRBD2 (6 bases). This CDR3 spans 14 amino acids. Trimming took 3 bases from V and 6 from J, leaving 13 bases between them. Germline V gene data show CDR1 as MDHEN and CDR2 as SYDVKM. CDR3 protein: CASSFGSGADTQYF. CDR3 sequence (DNA): TGTGCCAGCAGTTTTGGTTCGGGAGCGGATACGCAGTATTTT. The full variable domain, with the rest looked up from reference TRBV28 and TRBJ2-3, is DVKVTQSSRYLVKRTGEKVFLECVQDMDHENMFWYRQDPGLGLRLIYFSYDVKMKEKGDIPEGYSVSREKKERFSLILESASTNQTSMYLCASSFGSGADTQYFGPGTRLTVL.

This clone was observed a few times. Distinct nucleotide sequences in the sample also encode this CDR3. This chain uses TRBV5-1 with TRBJ2-3; D is uncertain. The V end lost 0 bases, the J end lost 0 bases, and 2 bases lay between the germline ends. The CDR3 extends over 13 amino acids. Germline assignment: CDR1 SGHRS and CDR2 YFSETQ. In DNA, the CDR3 is TGCGCCAGCAGCTTGGGAAGCACAGATACGCAGTATTTT. This encodes CASSLGSTDTQYF.

Details on this clone: Other DNA sequences in the same sample also yield this CDR3. The rearrangement joins TRBV6-5 to TRBJ2-7; TRBD1 is a possible D gene (5 bases). Germline V CDR1 and CDR2: MNHEY, SVGAGI. V was shortened by 2 bases and J by 3 bases, with 5 bases between the two germline ends. There are 12 residues in the CDR3. The CDR3 protein is CASSYRGYEQYF. The CDR3 region has the DNA TGTGCCAGCAGTTACAGGGGCTACGAGCAGTACTTC.

The chain combines TRBV15 with TRBJ2-7; possible D gene TRBD2, 6 bases. Between the trimmed V and J ends, which lost 3 bases and 3 bases, there was a span of 12 bases. The CDR3 is 14 residues long. The V gene's germline CDR1 is LNHNV and CDR2 YYDKDF (reference sequence). CDR3 amino acids: CATSREGGLYEQYF. The CDR3 DNA sequence: TGTGCCACCAGCAGGGAGGGCGGACTCTACGAGCAGTACTTC.

J is TRBJ2-3 and V is TRBV5-8; D remains unclear. CDR1 is SGHTS and CDR2 is YDEGEE in the germline V gene. V gave up 4 bases and J gave up 14 bases, with 20 bases separating them. The CDR3 is made up of 13 amino acids. CDR3 sequence reads: CASSVVAGRSAYF. CDR3 DNA sequence: TGTGCCAGCAGCGTGGTAGCTGGCCGTTCGGCGTATTTT.

The chain is built from TRBV5-4 and TRBJ1-3, with D unclear. Per the germline V gene, CDR1 is SGHNT and CDR2 is YYREEE (reference sequence). The CDR3 has 13 amino acids. Trimming shortened V by 3 bases and J by 1 base, and 5 bases separated the two germline ends. This CDR3 is CASSSGSGNTIYF. The DNA for the CDR3 is TGTGCCAGCAGCTCGGGGTCTGGAAACACCATATATTTT. Looking up the rest from reference TRBV5-4 and TRBJ1-3 gives the full variable domain: ETGVTQSPTHLIKTRGQQVTLRCSSQSGHNTVSWYQQALGQGPQFIFQYYREEENGRGNFPPRFSGLQFPNYSSELNVNALELDDSALYLCASSSGSGNTIYFGEGSWLTVV.

The chain uses TRBV19 and TRBJ2-6; tentatively, D is TRBD1 or TRBD2 (5 bases each). CDR1 is LNHDA and CDR2 is SQIVND in the germline V gene (reference sequence). The V gene lost 0 bases and the J gene lost 0 bases, with 9 bases spanning the gap. The CDR3 length is 17 residues. CDR3 nucleotides: TGTGCCAGTAGTATAGAGGGACGGCTCTCTGGGGCCAACGTCCTGACTTTC. This translates into CASSIEGRLSGANVLTF.

This clone came up once. This chain uses TRBV29-1 with TRBJ2-7; 7 positions match TRBD1. Germline CDR1 SQVTM, CDR2 ANQGSEA. Trimming took 8 bases from V and 2 from J; bases not matched to a gene: 18. The CDR3 runs 16 residues. The CDR3: CSPTCPGTDPPYEQYF. The CDR3 bases are TGCAGCCCAACCTGCCCCGGGACAGATCCTCCCTACGAGCAGTACTTC.

As to this clone: Different DNA sequences within this sample yield the same CDR3. This chain connects TRBV20-1 to TRBJ2-7; D not certain. CDR3 length: 11 residues. In germline, CDR1 is DFQATT, CDR2 SNEGSKA (reference sequence). Trimming removed 3 bases from V and 1 base from J, with 4 bases in between. The DNA for the CDR3 is TGCAGTGCTAGCCTATCCTACGAGCAGTACTTC. As protein: CSASLSYEQYF.

This clone was picked up one time. A junction end diverges from the germline sequence, so it may reflect a read error. J is TRBJ2-7 and V is TRBV27, with 13 bases lining up with TRBD2. The CDR3 runs 14 residues. Looked up from germline, CDR1 is MNHEY and CDR2 is SMNVEV (reference sequence). The CDR3 protein is CASSSQTSGGYLDF. In nucleotides, the CDR3 is TGTGCCAGCAGTTCCCAGACTAGCGGGGGGTATCTGGACTTC.